This T cell receptor (beta chain) was sequenced during a study of radiotherapy plus CTLA-4 blockade in lung cancer listed by TCRdb under 2018. Study-level background: Among enrolled patients, approximately 17% had an objective response and 30% to 35% reached disease control.

In this study, focal radiation therapy paired with CTLA-4 blockade (ipilimumab) was tested in patients who had chemo-refractory metastatic non-small-cell lung cancer. Libraries were prepared through the immunoSEQ multiplex PCR assay. Drawn from immuneACCESS, this table holds only the in-frame rearrangements with V and J called that TCRdb kept. Clones are partly lost; checked studies trace under half to an unresolved V gene and leave the rest unexplained. Counted in this sample were some 15,000 clones; more than 75% of them appeared once. Together, the top ten hold around 14% of the sample. The full study reports these points: The strongest predictors of response were reported to be early dynamic shifts in blood T cell clones along with a rise in serum interferon-beta following radiation. After treatment with radiotherapy and ipilimumab, TCR clones that originated in tumors expanded in peripheral blood.

Remarks on this clone: Its antigen is unknown. No per-base quality is available; no much larger clone lies one base away.

The CDR3, cysteine through phenylalanine, is 16 amino acids long. Kept here is only the CDR3 DNA, which spans 48 bases and is read in frame from base 1. The rearranged segments are TRBV21-1 and TRBJ1-5; the table's D call TRBD1 went unverified against the DNA. TRBV21-1 is a known pseudogene. The source is a human donor with non-small cell lung cancer that progressed on radiotherapy plus ipilimumab. Some clones in this sample may be carry-over from other donors' samples. This specimen was peripheral blood, taken from a patient treated with radiotherapy plus ipilimumab. In nucleotides, the sequence is TGTGCCAGCAGCAAGGTCGTGGACAGGGTGGATCAGCCCCAGCATTTT. It specifies CASSKVVDRVDQPQHF.